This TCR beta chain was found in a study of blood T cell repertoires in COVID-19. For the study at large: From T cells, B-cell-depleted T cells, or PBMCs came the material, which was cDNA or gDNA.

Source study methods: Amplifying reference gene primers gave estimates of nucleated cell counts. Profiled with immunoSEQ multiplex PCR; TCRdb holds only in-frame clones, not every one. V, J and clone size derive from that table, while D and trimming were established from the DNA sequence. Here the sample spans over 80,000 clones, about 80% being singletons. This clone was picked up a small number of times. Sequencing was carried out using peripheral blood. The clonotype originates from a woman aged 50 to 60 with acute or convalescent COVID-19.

Written as DNA, the CDR3 is TGTGCCAGCAGTTACCCATCGGGGACAGGGGGGAGTAATCAGCCCCAGCATTTT. This translates into CASSYPSGTGGSNQPQHF. The chain is built from TRBV6-2 or TRBV6-3 and TRBJ1-5, with 11 bases matching TRBD1. The CDR3 totals 18 residues. The V gene's germline CDR1 is MNHEY and CDR2 SVGEGT. J lost 4 bases, V lost 2 bases, and 10 bases had no gene match.